The 24 T cell receptor beta chains below were found in one sample sequenced in a study of blood T cell repertoires in COVID-19. Method: immunoSEQ multiplex PCR; TCRdb's copy keeps in-frame clones and lacks some. The sample has approximately 200,000 clones; 82% are singletons. Sequenced material: PBMCs or T cells enriched from blood (not recorded which). All receptors derive from a man aged 40-49 years who had recovered from COVID-19.

In its sample, this clone was seen once. V gene TRBV7-2 combines with J gene TRBJ1-5; possibly TRBD1 for D (6 bases). The CDR3 contains 15 residues. V shed 0 bases and J shed 5 bases, with 11 bases lying between them. Germline V gene sequence: CDR1 SGHTA, CDR2 FQGNSA. The CDR3 loop reads CASSLAQGSYQPQHF. CDR3 bases: TGTGCCAGCAGCTTAGCACAGGGTAGTTATCAGCCCCAGCATTTT. The full variable domain, rest sourced from reference TRBV7-2 and TRBJ1-5, is GAGVSQSPSNKVTEKGKDVELRCDPISGHTALYWYRQSLGQGLEFLIYFQGNSAPDKSGLPSDRFSAERTGGSVSTLTIQRTQQEDSAVYLCASSLAQGSYQPQHFGDGTRLSIL.

This clone showed up just once. The chain has TRBV29-1 and TRBJ1-1; D uncertain. This CDR3 region has 13 residues. V shed 3 bases and J shed 4 bases, with 12 bases lying between them. CDR1 is SQVTM and CDR2 is ANQGSEA in the germline V gene. The CDR3 region is CSVDPGRVTEAFF. The CDR3 nucleotides are TGCAGCGTTGATCCGGGGAGAGTCACTGAAGCTTTCTTT.

The chain joins TRBV6-5 to TRBJ2-2; possible D gene TRBD2, 7 bases. CDR1 and CDR2 from the germline V gene are MNHEY and SVGAGI. The CDR3 is 16 amino acids. The V end was cut by 2 bases, the J end by 3 bases, with 13 bases between. The CDR3 reads CASSYGGGSYTGELFF. In DNA form, the CDR3 reads TGTGCCAGCAGTTACGGGGGGGGCTCGTACACCGGGGAGCTGTTTTTT.

Only one count was recorded for this clone. V usage is TRBV7-6 and J usage is TRBJ2-3, with D perhaps matching TRBD2 (6 bases). Germline V gene data show CDR1 as SGHVS and CDR2 as FNYEAQ. The CDR3 runs 13 residues. Trimming took 3 bases from V and 6 from J, leaving 10 bases between them. For the CDR3, the DNA is TGTGCCAGCAGCTTGTCGGCGGGGGATACGCAGTATTTT. Its translation: CASSLSAGDTQYF.

The CDR3 region is CASSRETDTQYF. Written as DNA, the CDR3 is TGTGCCAGTTCAAGAGAAACAGATACGCAGTATTTT. The chain recombines TRBV11-2 with TRBJ2-3; D not certain. With 9 bases removed from V and 3 bases from J, the gap between germline ends came to 10 bases. The CDR3 spans 12 residues. CDR1 is SGHAT, CDR2 FQNNGV, per germline.

This clone appeared a single time. The V call is TRBV19, the J call TRBJ2-1, with 10 bases that match TRBD1. This CDR3 region has 15 residues. The V segment lost 4 bases and the J segment 8 bases; nucleotides outside the gene matches: 8. From germline, CDR1 is LNHDA and CDR2 SQIVND (reference sequence). The CDR3 loop is CASSTGTGESYEQFF. CDR3 coding DNA: TGTGCCAGTAGTACCGGGACAGGGGAATCGTATGAGCAGTTCTTC.

The gene calls are TRBV19 and TRBJ1-2; D ambiguous. The CDR3 consists of 14 residues. CDR1 LNHDA and CDR2 SQIVND come from the germline V gene (reference sequence). The V gene lost 3 bases and the J gene lost 4 bases, with 12 bases spanning the gap. CDR3 DNA sequence: TGTGCCAGTAGTATGGAACAGTCCCTCTATGGCTACACCTTC. It is translated as CASSMEQSLYGYTF. Full variable domain (remainder filled in from reference TRBV19 and TRBJ1-2): DGGITQSPKYLFRKEGQNVTLSCEQNLNHDAMYWYRQDPGQGLRLIYYSQIVNDFQKGDIAEGYSVSREKKESFPLTVTSAQKNPTAFYLCASSMEQSLYGYTFGSGTRLTVV.

The chain joins TRBV5-4 to TRBJ1-1, with 8 bases fitting TRBD1. Trimming took 3 bases from V and 3 from J; bases not matched to a gene: 7. The CDR3 sequence is 15 residues long. Germline values: CDR1 SGHNT, CDR2 YYREEE (reference sequence). The CDR3 reads CASSSTGEGHTEAFF. CDR3 bases: TGTGCCAGCAGCTCGACAGGGGAGGGTCACACTGAAGCTTTCTTT. Full variable domain (outside the CDR3, taken from reference TRBV5-4 and TRBJ1-1): ETGVTQSPTHLIKTRGQQVTLRCSSQSGHNTVSWYQQALGQGPQFIFQYYREEENGRGNFPPRFSGLQFPNYSSELNVNALELDDSALYLCASSSTGEGHTEAFFGQGTRLTVV.

V gene TRBV6-5 combines with J gene TRBJ2-7; the D is unclear. The CDR3 consists of 12 residues. Germline V lookup: CDR1 MNHEY, CDR2 SVGAGI. The V and J ends lost 7 bases and 3 bases respectively, with 10 bases between them. CDR3 sequence: CASTDKNYEQYF. DNA for the CDR3: TGTGCCAGCACCGACAAAAACTACGAGCAGTACTTC.

The chain joins TRBV15 to TRBJ2-3, with D perhaps matching TRBD1 (5 bases). This CDR3 contains 16 residues. The germline CDR1 and CDR2 sequences are LNHNV and YYDKDF (reference sequence). V was trimmed by 4 bases and J by 0 bases, leaving 14 bases between them. CDR3 amino acids: CATSMSSWTSTDTQYF. CDR3 nucleotides: TGTGCCACCAGCATGAGTTCCTGGACAAGCACAGATACGCAGTATTTT.

The J gene is TRBJ2-1, the V gene TRBV18; 14 bases agree with TRBD2. Germline trimming cut 0 bases from V and 4 bases from J; bases unmatched to any gene: 5. Germline assignment: CDR1 KGHSH and CDR2 LQKENI. This CDR3 comprises 18 residues. For the CDR3, the DNA is TGTGCCAGCTCACCACCAGGGACTAGCGGGAGTCAGTACAATGAGCAGTTCTTC. Its translation: CASSPPGTSGSQYNEQFF.

The J gene is TRBJ2-2, the V gene TRBV2, with 8 bases fitting TRBD2. CDR3 size: 15 residues. Per germline, CDR1 SNHLY and CDR2 FYNNEI. Germline trimming cut 6 bases from V and 2 bases from J; bases unmatched to any gene: 5. The CDR3 nucleotides are TGTGCCAGCAGGCCGGGACTAGAAAACACCGGGGAGCTGTTTTTT. This codes for CASRPGLENTGELFF.

This chain links TRBV5-1 with TRBJ2-7, with a tentative D call TRBD2 (7 bases). V was cut by 4 bases and J by 3 bases, with 17 bases left in between. The CDR3 loop spans 15 amino acids. From germline, CDR1 is SGHRS and CDR2 YFSETQ. The CDR3 spells CASSPSGGPLYEQYF. The CDR3 region has the DNA TGCGCCAGCAGCCCGTCCGGGGGGCCCCTCTACGAGCAGTACTTC.

The rearrangement links TRBV5-8 to TRBJ2-2; no reliable D call. V lost 0 bases, J lost 1 base, and 16 bases lay in between. CDR1 is SGHTS and CDR2 is YDEGEE in the germline V gene. This CDR3 region has 18 residues. The CDR3 DNA sequence: TGTGCCAGCAGCTTGGTGGTGTTGGGCCGCCGGAACACCGGGGAGCTGTTTTTT. Translation: CASSLVVLGRRNTGELFF.

The CDR3 DNA follows: TGTGCCAGCAGCCGACTAGCGGGAGCTAACTCTGGGGCCAACGTCCTGACTTTC. This gives the protein CASSRLAGANSGANVLTF. J is TRBJ2-6 and V is TRBV27, with TRBD2 matching 12 bases. This CDR3 has 18 residues. Germline loops: CDR1 MNHEY, CDR2 SMNVEV (reference sequence). V lost 6 bases to trimming and J lost 0 bases; unmatched junction nucleotides: 6.

The chain recombines TRBV6-4 with TRBJ2-1; D is possibly TRBD2 (7 bases). V was trimmed by 7 bases and J by 9 bases, leaving 25 bases between them. CDR3 length: 16 amino acids. Germline-derived CDR1 and CDR2 are MRHNA and SNTAGT. The CDR3 here is CASNWRGGLGSGEQFF. The DNA for the CDR3 is TGTGCCAGCAACTGGAGGGGGGGATTGGGAAGCGGTGAGCAGTTCTTC.

The gene calls are TRBV7-2 and TRBJ2-5, with TRBD2 matching over 12 bases. Germline loops: CDR1 SGHTA, CDR2 FQGNSA. This CDR3 region has 16 residues. J lost 4 bases, V lost 1 base, and 4 bases had no gene match. This CDR3 reads CASSLVPSGRGETQYF. The CDR3, as DNA: TGTGCCAGCAGCTTAGTACCTAGCGGGAGGGGAGAGACCCAGTACTTC.

The rearrangement uses TRBV18 and TRBJ1-3; D ambiguous. The germline V gene encodes CDR1 KGHSH and CDR2 LQKENI. This CDR3 is 17 amino acids long. Trimming removed 0 bases from V and 0 bases from J, with 12 bases in between. The CDR3 sequence is CASSPPYARSSGNTIYF. The CDR3 nucleotides read TGTGCCAGCTCACCACCGTATGCGAGGAGCTCTGGAAACACCATATATTTT.

The J gene is TRBJ2-5, the V gene TRBV27; TRBD1 is a possible D gene (6 bases). The length of the CDR3 is 14 residues. Trimming left V 1 base short and J 5 bases short, with 11 bases between. Germline loops: CDR1 MNHEY, CDR2 SMNVEV (reference sequence). CDR3 amino acids: CASSLWGQDETQYF. The CDR3 DNA sequence: TGTGCCAGCAGTTTATGGGGGCAGGATGAGACCCAGTACTTC.

CDR3 sequence reads: CASSRPDRADTEAFF. The CDR3 DNA reads as TGTGCCAGCAGCAGACCGGACAGGGCGGACACTGAAGCTTTCTTT. The chain uses TRBV11-2 and TRBJ1-1; 8 bases match TRBD1. The CDR3 length is 15 residues. CDR1 SGHAT and CDR2 FQNNGV come from the germline V gene. The trim removed 5 bases at V and 3 bases at J, leaving 8 bases unmatched.

V gene TRBV28 combines with J gene TRBJ1-1, with D unresolved. The CDR3 spans 14 residues. The germline V gene encodes CDR1 MDHEN and CDR2 SYDVKM. Trimming left V 4 bases short and J 5 bases short, with 14 bases between. The CDR3 spells CASSWAGGNTEAFF. The CDR3 DNA reads TGTGCCAGCAGTTGGGCGGGTGGGAATACTGAAGCTTTCTTT.

As to this clone: The sample contains more than one DNA sequence encoding this CDR3. The rearrangement links TRBV12-3 or TRBV12-4 to TRBJ1-2; possibly TRBD1 for D (5 bases). V shed 4 bases and J shed 5 bases, with 8 bases lying between them. The CDR3 sequence is 12 residues long. CDR3 sequence (DNA): TGTGCCAGCAGTTCTACAGGATATGGCTACACCTTC. Its translation: CASSSTGYGYTF.

This clone has only a few counts. V gene TRBV6-4 combines with J gene TRBJ1-5; D is unresolved. CDR1 and CDR2 (germline): MRHNA, SNTAGT. The V gene lost 8 bases and the J gene lost 0 bases, with 14 bases spanning the gap. This CDR3 region has 15 residues. CDR3 DNA: TGTGCCAGCCCGGGAGGAGGGTATAGCAATCAGCCCCAGCATTTT. Protein sequence: CASPGGGYSNQPQHF.

The rearrangement links TRBV5-4 to TRBJ1-2; TRBD1 matches at 9 bases. V gave up 2 bases and J gave up 8 bases; unmatched junction bases: 4. The CDR3 is 13 amino acids. CDR1 is SGHNT, CDR2 YYREEE, per germline (reference sequence). In DNA, the CDR3 is TGTGCCAGCAGCTTAACAGGGGGCTGGGGCTACACCTTC. Protein sequence: CASSLTGGWGYTF.